The rows below give T cell receptor beta chains drawn from one sample of a study of blood T cell repertoires in COVID-19. Here immunoSEQ multiplex PCR was the method, and the copy in TCRdb shows in-frame clones only, minus some. The profile shows around 150,000 clones, 65% to 85% of them singletons. Sequencing was done on a sample of peripheral blood. All receptors come from a man aged 45-65 years with active or convalescent COVID-19. Each CDR3 is given with its conserved first and last residue. The D gene is left open where the match is weak.

CDR3	D	V	J
CASSFGVAETQYF	.	TRBV28	TRBJ2-5
CASSLYYTSGTYEQYF	TRBD2	TRBV28	TRBJ2-7
CASSSNWTGLAFF	TRBD1	TRBV19	TRBJ1-1
CASSLSFAGVVF	.	TRBV27	TRBJ1-2
CAWSGGQRVPQHF	TRBD1	TRBV30	TRBJ1-5
CASSSSGLQETQYF	.	TRBV5-1	TRBJ2-5
CASSVLPGGGYEQYF	TRBD2	TRBV9	TRBJ2-7
CASSRASGLYEQYF	TRBD2	TRBV27	TRBJ2-7
CASSQLAARGQYF	TRBD2	TRBV14	TRBJ2-7
CSVEPRDYGYTF	.	TRBV29-1	TRBJ1-2
CASSLAQAYSGANVLTF	.	TRBV7-9	TRBJ2-6
CASSLQQETQYF	.	TRBV28	TRBJ2-5
CASSEPPSNQYF	.	TRBV2	TRBJ2-7
CASSLQGFDNEQFF	TRBD1	TRBV7-3	TRBJ2-1
CASSQLAGNYNEQFF	TRBD2	TRBV5-1	TRBJ2-1
CASSSEYGYTF	.	TRBV28	TRBJ1-2
CASSVGGDDEQYF	TRBD2	TRBV9	TRBJ2-7
CASSLLGQSLYTF	TRBD1	TRBV27	TRBJ1-2
CASSQWPSGVNF	TRBD2	TRBV3-1/TRBV3-2	TRBJ2-4
CASSLGGAGGPETQYF	TRBD2	TRBV11-3	TRBJ2-5
CASSQSGQRQGSTGELFF	.	TRBV23-1	TRBJ2-2
CASSFFPGTIYF	.	TRBV28	TRBJ1-3
CATSDLLGTRTDTQYF	.	TRBV24-1	TRBJ2-3
CASSTGTFTEGLVDQPQHF	.	TRBV27	TRBJ1-5
CASSVRGGQGTNEQFF	TRBD1	TRBV9	TRBJ2-1
CASGLVISGTSGKTLAYNEQFF	TRBD2	TRBV12-5	TRBJ2-1
CASSLSIGGNALHF	.	TRBV28	TRBJ1-6
CASSWDISKRPQHF	.	TRBV5-5	TRBJ1-5
CASSAGTAYEQYF	TRBD1	TRBV7-2	TRBJ2-7
CASSLSLLAQETQYF	.	TRBV27	TRBJ2-5
CSVGEGAWDTEAFF	TRBD1	TRBV29-1	TRBJ1-1
CASSLGAETQYF	.	TRBV11-2	TRBJ2-5
CASSLRQGASEQYF	TRBD1	TRBV7-3	TRBJ2-7
CAWTLAGSAGTQYF	TRBD2	TRBV30	TRBJ2-3
CASSFGVYDEQYF	.	TRBV7-9	TRBJ2-7
CASSLAVTGLNTEAFF	TRBD1	TRBV7-9	TRBJ1-1
CASSLATMRTEAFF	.	TRBV18	TRBJ1-1
CATSDLAGEATDTQYF	TRBD2	TRBV24-1	TRBJ2-3
CASSSGGPETQYF	TRBD2	TRBV5-6	TRBJ2-5
CASSAGQGINTGELFF	TRBD1	TRBV27	TRBJ2-2
CASSLAGDPYNEQFF	.	TRBV5-1	TRBJ2-1
CASSQDHGGNTIYF	.	TRBV3-1/TRBV3-2	TRBJ1-3
CASSQGYTDTQYF	.	TRBV3-1/TRBV3-2	TRBJ2-3
CASSRRRGGLQETQYF	.	TRBV28	TRBJ2-5
CASSFSGGSLSETQYF	TRBD2	TRBV28	TRBJ2-5
CASSVEGIYNEQFF	.	TRBV9	TRBJ2-1
CASSLDQGNTQYF	.	TRBV11-3	TRBJ2-3
CASSWSGTVFTDTQYF	.	TRBV27	TRBJ2-3
CSVGLAGVRETQYF	TRBD2	TRBV29-1	TRBJ2-5
CASSLAQTGLVDGYTF	TRBD1	TRBV5-4	TRBJ1-2
CASSFETTLGNEQFF	.	TRBV27	TRBJ2-1
CASGSAGGSGNEQFF	TRBD2	TRBV11-3	TRBJ2-1
CASSRDRRSYNEQFF	TRBD1	TRBV28	TRBJ2-1
CASSLEGGSNTEAFF	.	TRBV19	TRBJ1-1
CASSLSGANVLTF	.	TRBV28	TRBJ2-6
CVRSPKGLAFYEQYF	.	TRBV7-5	TRBJ2-7
CASSFSLDGLTGFYEQYF	.	TRBV5-8	TRBJ2-7
CASIGTTNTEAFF	.	TRBV3-1/TRBV3-2	TRBJ1-1
CATSDFHELGTQYF	.	TRBV24-1	TRBJ2-3
CASSRGGGGIHGSQPQHF	TRBD1	TRBV5-5	TRBJ1-5